The present T cell receptor (beta chain) was sequenced within a study of cytomegalovirus exposure and HLA in healthy donors. About this clone itself: Its antigen is unknown.

This PCR relied on a set of 60 Vbeta primers and 13 Jbeta primers. Method: immunoSEQ multiplex PCR; TCRdb's copy keeps in-frame clones and lacks some. The sample lists 100,000 or so clones, approximately 80% seen once, with around 1.2% in the top ten. Germline V gives CDR1 SGHRS, CDR2 YFSETQ. The CDR3 has 14 amino acids. Trimming took 4 bases from V and 2 from J; bases not matched to a gene: 3. Whole-study findings and limits: CMV antigen specificity of three CMV-associated chains was confirmed in vitro. CMV serostatus alone was available as immune exposure information. Presence/absence analyses assumed roughly uniform sequencing depth across donors. Follow-up analysis later connected one missense variant in DCLRE1C with trimming of TCR beta V- and J-genes.

This chain connects TRBV5-1 to TRBJ1-2, with TRBD1 matching 9 bases. The receptor was derived from a man younger than 45 in good health and CMV-seronegative. Specimen: PBMCs. DNA for the CDR3: TGCGCCAGCAGCACGACAGGGGGAAACTATGGCTACACCTTC. It specifies CASSTTGGNYGYTF.